This entry describes one TCR beta chain. What antigen it recognizes has not been identified. Per-nucleotide qualities are absent, and no much larger clonotype sits a single base away. This entry belongs to a study of T cell responses to AZD1222 COVID-19 vaccine (dated by TCRdb to the early 2020s). About the investigation overall: TCR sequencing was performed for approximately 240 trial participants, of whom 200 to 220 were given two doses of AZD1222 and 26 were given two doses of MenACWY control vaccine. Trial participants were enrolled into age subgroups of 18-55, 56-69 and 70-plus years, which contained about 150, 28 and 57 TCR-sequenced participants, respectively. Broad study findings and their caveats: Spike-specific TCR breadth and depth rose significantly after two AZD1222 doses compared with day 0 and with MenACWY recipients. The vaccine-associated CD4 TCRs covered the entire spike protein, and the dominant responses fell in regions 160-218 and 743-854. Reportedly, almost half of the unique spike-specific TCRs recognized epitopes lying outside the regions that are mutated in the B.1.351 and B.1.1.7 variants. In the small 56-69-year group, the increase in depth fell short of significance, most likely because of low power. Participants were mostly white British, with more females than males. The authors suggested clonal diversity may have been underestimated. Because no samples from the day 14 peak response were available, repertoires could be characterized only after the peak T cell response. Conclusions about previously exposed vaccinees are limited, since just a handful of AZD1222 recipients were seropositive for SARS-CoV-2 at baseline.

The CDR3 regions of human TCRbeta chains were analyzed by immunosequencing. The paper's processing steps were these. TCRs in the repertoires were matched against a reference library of SARS-CoV-2-specific TCRs that had been generated with the MIRA antigen-specificity platform. Breadth meant the fraction of unique TCRs that were SARS-CoV-2-associated, whereas depth meant the fraction of total T cells that were SARS-CoV-2-associated. Using the MIRA data, each spike-specific TCR was assigned both to the spike region to which the TCR was reactive and to a CD4 or CD8 class. Log10-transformed breadth and depth values were compared by one-way ANOVA with Sidak's multiple comparisons tests. TCRdb carries this immuneACCESS record with in-frame sequences only. Its versions omit some clonotypes, under half of them owing to an unresolved V gene in the studies checked, with the rest unexplained. That table furnishes V, J and clone size, whereas the DNA furnished D and trimming. The sample table shows 100,000 to 150,000 clones, and around 84% are seen once. The top ten hold about 25% of the sample.

This specimen's time point label, per the study, means: about 28 days (+/-7) after the second vaccine dose. AZD1222 recipients given second doses at about 4 weeks or at about 12 weeks were pooled, since spike-specific TCR depth and breadth were not found to differ between the two schedules. Samples from vaccinated people were obtained from the UK trials COV001 and COV002, which included a single-blind randomized controlled phase 2/3 trial of AZD1222 (ChAdOx1 nCoV-19) in healthy adults. For TCRbeta chain sequencing, PBMC samples from trial participants were taken at day 0 and at day 28 after the second dose. The receptor comes from an adult who received the AZD1222 COVID-19 vaccine. This material consisted of peripheral blood, taken 28 days after the second AZD1222 dose.

The sequence in DNA is TGTGCCCTTTCGCCTCTCTCCTACAATGAGCAGTTCTTC. Its protein is CALSPLSYNEQFF. The sequence links TRBV7-9 to TRBJ2-1; no D segment can be confidently identified. V and J are truncated by 11 bases and 0 bases respectively, leaving an intervening sequence of 11 bases. CDR1 and CDR2 (SEHNR, FQNEAQ) derive from the germline V gene (reference sequence). From cysteine to phenylalanine, the CDR3 is 13 amino acids long. Only the CDR3 DNA is retained, 39 bases long and in frame from the first base.